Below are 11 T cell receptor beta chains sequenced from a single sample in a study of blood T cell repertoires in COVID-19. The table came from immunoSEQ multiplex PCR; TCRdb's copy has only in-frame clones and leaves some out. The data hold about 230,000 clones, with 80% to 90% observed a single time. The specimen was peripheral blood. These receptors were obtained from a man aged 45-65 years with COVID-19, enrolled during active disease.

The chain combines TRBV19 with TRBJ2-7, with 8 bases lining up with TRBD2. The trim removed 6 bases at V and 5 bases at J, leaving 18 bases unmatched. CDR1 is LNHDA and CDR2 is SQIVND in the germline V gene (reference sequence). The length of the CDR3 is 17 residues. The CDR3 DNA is TGTGCCAGTAGCAAACTATCGGTCCCGGGAGGGCCAAACGAGCAGTACTTC. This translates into CASSKLSVPGGPNEQYF.

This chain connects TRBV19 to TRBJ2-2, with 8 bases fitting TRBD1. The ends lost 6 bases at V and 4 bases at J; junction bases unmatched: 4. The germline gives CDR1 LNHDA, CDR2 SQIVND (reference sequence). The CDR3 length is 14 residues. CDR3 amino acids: CASRDRVGTGELFF. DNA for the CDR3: TGTGCCAGTAGGGACAGGGTTGGCACCGGGGAGCTGTTTTTT.

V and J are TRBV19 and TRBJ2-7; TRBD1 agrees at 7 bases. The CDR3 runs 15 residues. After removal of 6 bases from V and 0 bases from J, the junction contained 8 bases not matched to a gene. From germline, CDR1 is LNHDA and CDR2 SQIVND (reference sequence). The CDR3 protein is CASRRQGHFSYEQYF. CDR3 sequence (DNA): TGTGCCAGTAGGAGACAGGGCCATTTCTCCTACGAGCAGTACTTC.

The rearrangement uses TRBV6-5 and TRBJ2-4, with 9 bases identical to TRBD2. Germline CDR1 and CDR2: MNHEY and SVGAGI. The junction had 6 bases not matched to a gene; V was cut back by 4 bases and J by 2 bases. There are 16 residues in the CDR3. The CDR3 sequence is CASSSPGTSSKNIQYF. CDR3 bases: TGTGCCAGCAGTTCTCCCGGGACTAGCTCCAAAAACATTCAGTACTTC.

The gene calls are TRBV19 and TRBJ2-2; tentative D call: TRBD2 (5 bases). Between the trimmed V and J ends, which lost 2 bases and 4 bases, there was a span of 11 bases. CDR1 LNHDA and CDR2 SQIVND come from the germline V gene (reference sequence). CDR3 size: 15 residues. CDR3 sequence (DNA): TGTGCCAGTAGTATATTCCGGGGTGGCACCGGGGAGCTGTTTTTT. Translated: CASSIFRGGTGELFF.

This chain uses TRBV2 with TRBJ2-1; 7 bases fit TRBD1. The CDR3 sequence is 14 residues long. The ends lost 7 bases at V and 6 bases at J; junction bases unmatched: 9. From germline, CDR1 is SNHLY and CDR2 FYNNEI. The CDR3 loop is CASTKTGTVNEQFF. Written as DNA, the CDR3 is TGTGCCAGCACTAAGACAGGGACGGTCAATGAGCAGTTCTTC. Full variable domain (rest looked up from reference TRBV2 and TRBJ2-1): EPEVTQTPSHQVTQMGQEVILRCVPISNHLYFYWYRQILGQKVEFLVSFYNNEISEKSEIFDDQFSVERPDGSNFTLKIRSTKLEDSAMYFCASTKTGTVNEQFFGPGTRLTVL.

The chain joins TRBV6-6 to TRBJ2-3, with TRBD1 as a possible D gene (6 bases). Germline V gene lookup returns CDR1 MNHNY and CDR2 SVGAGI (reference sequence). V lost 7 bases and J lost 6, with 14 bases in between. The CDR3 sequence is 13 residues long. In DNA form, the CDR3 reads TGTGCCAGCATTCTACAGGGAATGGATACGCAGTATTTT. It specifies CASILQGMDTQYF.

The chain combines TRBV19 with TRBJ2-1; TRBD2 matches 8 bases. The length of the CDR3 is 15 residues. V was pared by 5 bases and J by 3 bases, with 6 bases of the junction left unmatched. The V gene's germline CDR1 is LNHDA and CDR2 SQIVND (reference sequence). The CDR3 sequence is CASSPGLGLYNEQFF. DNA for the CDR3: TGTGCCAGTAGTCCGGGACTAGGGCTCTACAATGAGCAGTTCTTC.

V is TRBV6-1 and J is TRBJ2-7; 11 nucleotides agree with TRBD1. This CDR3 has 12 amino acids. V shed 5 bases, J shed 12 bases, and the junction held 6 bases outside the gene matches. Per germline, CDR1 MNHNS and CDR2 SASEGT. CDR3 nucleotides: TGTGCCAGCAGTCTTGGACAGGGGGCGATGTACTTC. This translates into CASSLGQGAMYF.

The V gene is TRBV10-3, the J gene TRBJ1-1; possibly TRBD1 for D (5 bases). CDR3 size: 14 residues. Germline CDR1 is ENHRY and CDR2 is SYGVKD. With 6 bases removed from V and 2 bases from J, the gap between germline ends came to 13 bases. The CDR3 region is CAISYQTGNTEAFF. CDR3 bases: TGTGCCATCAGCTATCAAACAGGTAACACTGAAGCTTTCTTT.

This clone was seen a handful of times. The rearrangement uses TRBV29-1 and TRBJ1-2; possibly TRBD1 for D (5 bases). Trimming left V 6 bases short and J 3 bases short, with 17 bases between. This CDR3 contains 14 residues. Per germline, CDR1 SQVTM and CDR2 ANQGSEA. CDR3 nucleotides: TGCAGCGTAGCAAGGCTGGGCAGGGACTATGGCTACACCTTC. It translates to CSVARLGRDYGYTF.